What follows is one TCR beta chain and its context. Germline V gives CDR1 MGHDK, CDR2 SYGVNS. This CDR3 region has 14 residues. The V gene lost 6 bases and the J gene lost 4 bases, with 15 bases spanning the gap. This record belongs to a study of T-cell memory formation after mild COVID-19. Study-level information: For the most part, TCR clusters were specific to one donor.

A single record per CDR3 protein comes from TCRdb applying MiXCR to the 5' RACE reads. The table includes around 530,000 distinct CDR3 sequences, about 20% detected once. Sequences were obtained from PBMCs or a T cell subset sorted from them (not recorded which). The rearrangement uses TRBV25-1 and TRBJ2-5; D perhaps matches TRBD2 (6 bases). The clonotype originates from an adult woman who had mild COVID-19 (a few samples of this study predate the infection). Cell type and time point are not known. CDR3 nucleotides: TGTGCCAGCAGGGAGGGGTTCTCGGGAGAGACCCAGTACTTC. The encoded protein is CASREGFSGETQYF.